The following is a TCR beta chain sequence with its context. This clone showed up just a few times. The specificity of this receptor is unknown. Nothing much larger sits one base from this clone, and base qualities are not available. Whole blood was collected in K2EDTA tubes by collaborating institutions according to the institutions' own protocols. Collaborator samples were shipped for TCRbeta analysis as frozen whole blood, isolated PBMCs, or DNA extracted from either sample type. CDR1 and CDR2, looked up from the germline V gene, are SGHRS and YFSETQ. At the junction V is shortened by 5 bases and J by 3 bases; bases outside the gene matches: 8. From its cysteine to its phenylalanine, the CDR3 spans 14 amino acids. Only CDR3 DNA remains: 42 bases, in frame from the first base. The data belong to a study of blood T cell repertoires in COVID-19 (dated by TCRdb to 2018 to 2021). Regarding the study in general: Samples covering the acute and convalescent phases of COVID-19 were provided by collaborators in the United States, Italy and Spain. Deeply sampled blood TCRbeta repertoires from subjects exposed to, actively infected with, or recovered from COVID-19 were included in the dataset. A freely available public database, intended as a resource for researchers studying the immune response to SARS-CoV-2, is where the repertoires were released. Samples came from the ongoing ImmuneRACE study (first 160 participants) plus 1,254 subjects from 6 global collaborators. The prospective study material was composed of cDNA or gDNA derived from T cells, B-cell-depleted T cells, or PBMCs. The sample metadata nearly always contained a de-identified subject ID, COVID-19 status, age in years and sex. Where HLA class I and class II types were available, the types were taken from metadata supplied by the sample provider, not from assay-based typing.

The immunoSEQ Assay, a bias-controlled multiplex PCR, was used to amplify TCRbeta CDR3 regions from genomic DNA. In the source study's methods: The number of nucleated cells in each sample was estimated by amplification of reference gene primers within the assay. To quantify the absolute abundance of each unique TCRbeta CDR3 rearrangement, sequence reads were collapsed and filtered. For each sample, productive Simpson clonality was calculated by taking the square root of Simpson's diversity index across productive rearrangements. What TCRdb holds here is the immuneACCESS table cut down to in-frame rearrangements. Part of the clones is not present; checked against another copy, under half of the missing clones reflect an unresolved V gene, and the others are unexplained. V, J and clone size reflect that table, while D and trimming were determined from the DNA. In this sample the table shows some 100,000 clones, around 85% of which occur a single time. Clones ranked in the top ten supply roughly 13% of the sample.

Beyond this particular receptor, the publication reports: The amount of clinical and demographic metadata varied by source and participant and was provided uncurated.

Sequencing was performed on peripheral blood. The chain links TRBV5-1 with TRBJ2-7, with 7 bases aligning to TRBD1. This TCR came from a human donor in a cohort sampled during active COVID-19. The sequenced DNA: TGCGCCAGCAGGGTCGGGGACAGAGTCTACGAGCAGTACTTC. Its coded protein is CASRVGDRVYEQYF.